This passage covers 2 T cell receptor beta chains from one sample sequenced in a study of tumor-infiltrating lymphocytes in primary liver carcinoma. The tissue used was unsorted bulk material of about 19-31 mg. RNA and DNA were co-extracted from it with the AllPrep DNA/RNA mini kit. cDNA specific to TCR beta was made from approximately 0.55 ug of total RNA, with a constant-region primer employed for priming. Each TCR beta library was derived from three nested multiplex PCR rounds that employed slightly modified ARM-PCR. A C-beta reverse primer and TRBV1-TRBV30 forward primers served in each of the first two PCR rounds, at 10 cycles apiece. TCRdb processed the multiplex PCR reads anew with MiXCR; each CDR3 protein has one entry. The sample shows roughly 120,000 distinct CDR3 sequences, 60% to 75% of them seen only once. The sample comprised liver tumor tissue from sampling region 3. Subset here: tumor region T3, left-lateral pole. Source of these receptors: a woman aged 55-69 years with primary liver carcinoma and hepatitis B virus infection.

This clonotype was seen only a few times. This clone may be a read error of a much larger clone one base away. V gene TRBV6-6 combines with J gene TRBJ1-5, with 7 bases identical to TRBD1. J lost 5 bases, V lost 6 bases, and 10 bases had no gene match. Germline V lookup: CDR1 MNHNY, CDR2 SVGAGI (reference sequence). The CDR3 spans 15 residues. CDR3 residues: CASSLKQGSDQPQHF. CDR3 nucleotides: TGTGCCAGCAGCCTGAAACAGGGGAGCGATCAGCCCCAGCATTTT.

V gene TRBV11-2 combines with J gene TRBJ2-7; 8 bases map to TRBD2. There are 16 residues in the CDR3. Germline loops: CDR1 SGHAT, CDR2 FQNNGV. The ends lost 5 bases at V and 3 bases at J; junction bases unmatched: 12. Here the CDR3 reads CASSNGLAGSDYEQYF. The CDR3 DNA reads TGTGCCAGCAGCAACGGACTAGCTGGGAGTGACTACGAGCAGTACTTC.